This T cell receptor (beta chain) originates from a study of CD8 T cells in ankylosing spondylitis. With molecular barcodes, quantitative 5'-RACE was used to make the TCR beta libraries. TCRdb passed the 5' RACE reads through MiXCR, listing each CDR3 protein once. The data hold about 36,000 distinct CDR3 sequences, with 6% observed a single time. This clonotype has a count of ten or more. V was cut by 0 bases and J by 2 bases, with 5 bases left in between. The CDR3 totals 14 residues. Germline V gene data show CDR1 as MNHEY and CDR2 as SVGAGI. The sample consisted of blood, either unsorted or a sorted T cell fraction (not recorded which). This chain connects TRBV6-5 to TRBJ1-5; no definite D call. This TCR was sampled from a male donor with ankylosing spondylitis or in good health (not recorded which). The CDR3 spells CASSYSAGNQPQHF. The CDR3 DNA sequence: TGTGCCAGCAGTTACTCTGCGGGCAATCAGCCCCAGCATTTT.